This T cell receptor (beta chain) was documented in a study of cytomegalovirus exposure and HLA in healthy donors. TCRdb's copy holds only in-frame clones and misses some; the assay was immunoSEQ multiplex PCR. The data hold roughly 120,000 clones, with approximately 91% observed a single time. The CDR3 has 12 amino acids. V gave up 2 bases and J gave up 4 bases, with 5 bases separating them. Germline V CDR1 and CDR2: KGHSH, LQKENI. It was the roughly 130-subject validation cohort, separate from the approximately 620-subject first cohort, to which the donors belonged. This TCR was recovered from a woman aged 18-29 years in good health and CMV-seronegative. The material sequenced was PBMCs. This chain uses TRBV18 with TRBJ1-1; D is unclear. The CDR3 bases are TGTGCCAGCTCACCAATGGCCACTGAAGCTTTCTTT. Amino acids: CASSPMATEAFF.